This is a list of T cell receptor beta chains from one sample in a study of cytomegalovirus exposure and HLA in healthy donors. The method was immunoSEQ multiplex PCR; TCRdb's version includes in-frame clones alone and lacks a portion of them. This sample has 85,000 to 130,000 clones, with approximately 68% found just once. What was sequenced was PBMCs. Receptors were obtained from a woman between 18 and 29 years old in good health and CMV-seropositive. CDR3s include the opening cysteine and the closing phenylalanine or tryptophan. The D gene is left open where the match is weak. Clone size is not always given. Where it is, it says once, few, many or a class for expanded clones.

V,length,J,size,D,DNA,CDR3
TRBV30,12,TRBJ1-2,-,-,TGTGCCTGGGCGTGGGGGGGATGGGGCTACACCTTC,CAWAWGGWGYTF
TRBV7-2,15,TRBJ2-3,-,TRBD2,TGTGCCAGCAGCTTAACTAGCGGGAACCCAGATACGCAGTATTTT,CASSLTSGNPDTQYF
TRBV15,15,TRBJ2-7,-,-,TGTGCCACCAGCAGAGGTCCAGCGGGCAACTACGAGCAGTACTTC,CATSRGPAGNYEQYF
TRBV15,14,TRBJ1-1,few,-,TGTGCCACCAGCAAAGGTACGGGGAACACTGAAGCTTTCTTT,CATSKGTGNTEAFF
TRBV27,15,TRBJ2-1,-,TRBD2,TGTGCCAGCAGTTTAGTGGGAGGGCGGAACAATGAGCAGTTCTTC,CASSLVGGRNNEQFF
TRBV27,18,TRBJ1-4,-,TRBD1,TGTGCCAGCAGACCTCGGACAGGGAGCTCTTCAACTAATGAAAAACTGTTTTTT,CASRPRTGSSSTNEKLFF
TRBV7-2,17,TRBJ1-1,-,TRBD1,TGTGCCAGCAGCTTATTCAGACAGGGGACGGTAGCTGCTGAAGCTTTCTTT,CASSLFRQGTVAAEAFF
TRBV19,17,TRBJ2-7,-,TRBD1,TGTGCCAGTAGTAATGACTTCCGGGACAGGGTTGGATACGAGCAGTACTTC,CASSNDFRDRVGYEQYF
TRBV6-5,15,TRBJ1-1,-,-,TGTGCCAGCAGTTACCAAGGGGGTGGTGACACTGAAGCTTTCTTT,CASSYQGGGDTEAFF
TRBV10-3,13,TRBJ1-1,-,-,TGTGCCATCAGAGGACAGCTGAACACTGAAGCTTTCTTT,CAIRGQLNTEAFF
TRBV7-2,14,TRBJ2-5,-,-,TGTGCCAGCGGGAGACGCGGGGGCACAGAGACCCAGTACTTC,CASGRRGGTETQYF
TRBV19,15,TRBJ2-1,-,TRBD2,TGTGCCAGTAGTATCTTCCTAGCGGCGGGAGATGAGCAGTTCTTC,CASSIFLAAGDEQFF
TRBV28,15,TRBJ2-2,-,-,TGTGCCAGCAGGGCCGGGACTCTCTCTGCCGGGGAGCTGTTTTTT,CASRAGTLSAGELFF
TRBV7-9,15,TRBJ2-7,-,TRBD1,TGTGCCAGCAGCCGTGGCAGGGACAGAGCCTACGAGCAGTACTTC,CASSRGRDRAYEQYF
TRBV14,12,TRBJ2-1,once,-,TGTGCCAGCAGCCAAGACAGGATTAAGCAGTTCTTC,CASSQDRIKQFF
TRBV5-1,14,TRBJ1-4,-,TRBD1,TGCGCCAGCAGCCCGGGACAGGTCGACGAAAAACTGTTTTTT,CASSPGQVDEKLFF
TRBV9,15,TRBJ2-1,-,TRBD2,TGTGCCAGCAGCGTAGCGGGAGGATCCGGCAATGAGCAGTTCTTC,CASSVAGGSGNEQFF
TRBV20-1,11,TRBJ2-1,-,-,TGCAGTGCTATAAAGGGGGAAAAGCAGTTCTTC,CSAIKGEKQFF
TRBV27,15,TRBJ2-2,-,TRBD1,TGTGCCAGCAGTCCCGACAGGGGTAACACCGGGGAGCTGTTTTTT,CASSPDRGNTGELFF
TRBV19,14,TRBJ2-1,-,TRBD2,TGTGCCAGTAGTATCCAGACTAGCGGGACTGAGCAGTTCTTC,CASSIQTSGTEQFF
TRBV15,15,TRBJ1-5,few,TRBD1,TGTGCCACCAGCAGAAAGGGACAGAGCAATCAGCCCCAGCATTTT,CATSRKGQSNQPQHF
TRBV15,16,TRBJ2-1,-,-,TGTGCCACCAGCAGTTCTAGCGCCAGCTCCTACAATGAGCAGTTCTTC,CATSSSSASSYNEQFF